Listed here is a single TCR beta chain. Its cognate antigen is unknown. With random hexamers, reverse transcription was performed on roughly 0.5 to 1 ug of RNA. The CDR3 of TCR beta was amplified by immunoSEQ multiplex PCR across 54 Vbeta and 13 Jbeta. Via MiXCR, TCRdb re-called the immunoSEQ multiplex PCR reads, giving one row per CDR3 protein. This table holds roughly 250,000 distinct CDR3 sequences, almost 97% found once. V lost 3 bases, J lost 4 bases, and 13 bases lay in between. In germline, CDR1 is SGHRS, CDR2 YFSETQ. The CDR3 is made up of 14 amino acids. The CD8+ and CD4+ T cells were negatively isolated, with the TEMRA cells enriched by FACS. The record originates from a study of CD8 T cells in Susac syndrome. Study summary: The Susac syndrome patients that were sequenced included six with active disease and under ten in remission. Study-wide points: Repertoires of Susac syndrome CD4+ T cells lacked clonal expansion.

The rearrangement uses TRBV5-1 and TRBJ2-5, with TRBD2 as a possible D gene (5 bases). Sample: CD4+ T cells from PBMCs. This receptor was identified in a human donor with Susac syndrome. The CDR3 coding sequence is TGCGCCAGCAGCTCAGCCTTGGGGAGAGAGACCCAGTACTTC. It yields the protein CASSSALGRETQYF.